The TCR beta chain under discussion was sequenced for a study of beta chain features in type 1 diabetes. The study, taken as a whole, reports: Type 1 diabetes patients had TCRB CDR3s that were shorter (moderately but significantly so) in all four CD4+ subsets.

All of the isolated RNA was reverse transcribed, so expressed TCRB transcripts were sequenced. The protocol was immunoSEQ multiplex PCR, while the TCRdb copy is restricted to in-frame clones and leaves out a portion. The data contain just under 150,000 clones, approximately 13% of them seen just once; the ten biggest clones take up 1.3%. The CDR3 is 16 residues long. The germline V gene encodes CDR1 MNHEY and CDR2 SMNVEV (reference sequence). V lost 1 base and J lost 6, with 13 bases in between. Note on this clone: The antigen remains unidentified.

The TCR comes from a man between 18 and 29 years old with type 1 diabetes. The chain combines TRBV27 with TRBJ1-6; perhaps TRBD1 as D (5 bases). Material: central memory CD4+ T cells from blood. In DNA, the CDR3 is TGTGCCAGCAGTTTATTCGGGGGTCGGGGTAATTCACCCCTCCACTTT. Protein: CASSLFGGRGNSPLHF.